This entry lists 2 T cell receptor beta chains sequenced from one sample in a study of STAT3 mutations in large granular lymphocyte leukemia. No antigens are known for them. Method: immunoSEQ multiplex PCR; TCRdb's copy keeps in-frame clones and lacks some. This table has about 42,000 clones, about three quarters appearing once. Broader study findings: Every T-cell large granular lymphocyte leukemia patient had at least one immunodominant TCR beta clonotype.

The sample consisted of PBMCs. These receptors all stem from a human donor with T large granular lymphocyte leukemia. Some clones in this sample may be carry-over from other donors' samples.

V usage is TRBV27 and J usage is TRBJ1-2; 7 bases are a match to TRBD1. Germline V gene sequence: CDR1 MNHEY, CDR2 SMNVEV (reference sequence). V shed 4 bases, J shed 8 bases, and the junction held 4 bases outside the gene matches. This CDR3 has 12 residues. The CDR3 bases are TGTGCCAGCAGTTCCACAGGGGCGGGCTACACCTTC. It yields the protein CASSSTGAGYTF.

The count of this clone is one. The genes are TRBV27 and TRBJ2-5, with TRBD2 matching over 12 bases. Germline CDR1 is MNHEY and CDR2 is SMNVEV (reference sequence). The CDR3 consists of 17 residues. J lost 5 bases, V lost 6 bases, and 13 bases had no gene match. The CDR3 DNA is TGTGCCAGCAGCCGGCCGCCTAGCGGGGGGGCCGGGGAGACCCAGTACTTC. Its protein product is CASSRPPSGGAGETQYF.